This note documents a single T cell receptor beta chain sequence. The record originates from a study of T-cell memory formation after mild COVID-19. Study-level information: Among the donors, TCR clusters were largely specific to each donor.

This CDR3 spans 13 amino acids. Trimming removed 6 bases from V and 0 bases from J, with 9 bases in between. Per germline, CDR1 MNHEY and CDR2 SVGEGT. The 5'RACE method, run with constant-segment primers, produced TCR alpha and TCR beta cDNA libraries (carrying sample barcodes and UMIs). Via MiXCR, TCRdb re-called the 5' RACE reads, giving one row per CDR3 protein. The table lists about 190,000 distinct CDR3 sequences, 15% to 20% of them singletons. Sequencing input: PBMCs or a T cell subset sorted from them (not recorded which). The source is an adult woman who had mild COVID-19 (a few samples of this study predate the infection). Cell type and time point are not known. This chain joins TRBV6-2 or TRBV6-3 and TRBJ2-7, with D uncertain. The CDR3 nucleotides read TGTGCCAGCAGGGGCTCATACTCCTACGAGCAGTACTTC. Its protein product is CASRGSYSYEQYF.